This record concerns one TCR beta chain sequence. This specimen belongs to a study of blood T cell repertoires in COVID-19. For the study at large: Samples representing acute and convalescent COVID-19 were sourced from the United States, Italy and Spain. The cDNA or gDNA used as material had been derived from T cells, B-cell-depleted T cells, or PBMCs.

Methods used by the authors: Reference gene primer amplification gave estimated nucleated cell counts. The method was immunoSEQ multiplex PCR; TCRdb's version includes in-frame clones alone and lacks a portion of them. V and J calls and clone size are those listed in that table; D and trimming were worked out from the DNA. The sample contains 150,000 to 200,000 clones, roughly 80% of which appear only once. V lost 3 bases and J lost 4; bases outside the gene matches: 1. CDR1 and CDR2 (germline): SGHKS, YYEKEE (reference sequence). CDR3 size: 13 residues. The chain joins TRBV5-5 to TRBJ1-5; 7 bases match TRBD1. Sequencing was performed on peripheral blood. This clonotype was obtained from a woman under 40 with acute or convalescent COVID-19. The CDR3, as DNA: TGTGCCAGCAGCTGGGGACAGAATCAGCCCCAGCATTTT. Encoded protein: CASSWGQNQPQHF.